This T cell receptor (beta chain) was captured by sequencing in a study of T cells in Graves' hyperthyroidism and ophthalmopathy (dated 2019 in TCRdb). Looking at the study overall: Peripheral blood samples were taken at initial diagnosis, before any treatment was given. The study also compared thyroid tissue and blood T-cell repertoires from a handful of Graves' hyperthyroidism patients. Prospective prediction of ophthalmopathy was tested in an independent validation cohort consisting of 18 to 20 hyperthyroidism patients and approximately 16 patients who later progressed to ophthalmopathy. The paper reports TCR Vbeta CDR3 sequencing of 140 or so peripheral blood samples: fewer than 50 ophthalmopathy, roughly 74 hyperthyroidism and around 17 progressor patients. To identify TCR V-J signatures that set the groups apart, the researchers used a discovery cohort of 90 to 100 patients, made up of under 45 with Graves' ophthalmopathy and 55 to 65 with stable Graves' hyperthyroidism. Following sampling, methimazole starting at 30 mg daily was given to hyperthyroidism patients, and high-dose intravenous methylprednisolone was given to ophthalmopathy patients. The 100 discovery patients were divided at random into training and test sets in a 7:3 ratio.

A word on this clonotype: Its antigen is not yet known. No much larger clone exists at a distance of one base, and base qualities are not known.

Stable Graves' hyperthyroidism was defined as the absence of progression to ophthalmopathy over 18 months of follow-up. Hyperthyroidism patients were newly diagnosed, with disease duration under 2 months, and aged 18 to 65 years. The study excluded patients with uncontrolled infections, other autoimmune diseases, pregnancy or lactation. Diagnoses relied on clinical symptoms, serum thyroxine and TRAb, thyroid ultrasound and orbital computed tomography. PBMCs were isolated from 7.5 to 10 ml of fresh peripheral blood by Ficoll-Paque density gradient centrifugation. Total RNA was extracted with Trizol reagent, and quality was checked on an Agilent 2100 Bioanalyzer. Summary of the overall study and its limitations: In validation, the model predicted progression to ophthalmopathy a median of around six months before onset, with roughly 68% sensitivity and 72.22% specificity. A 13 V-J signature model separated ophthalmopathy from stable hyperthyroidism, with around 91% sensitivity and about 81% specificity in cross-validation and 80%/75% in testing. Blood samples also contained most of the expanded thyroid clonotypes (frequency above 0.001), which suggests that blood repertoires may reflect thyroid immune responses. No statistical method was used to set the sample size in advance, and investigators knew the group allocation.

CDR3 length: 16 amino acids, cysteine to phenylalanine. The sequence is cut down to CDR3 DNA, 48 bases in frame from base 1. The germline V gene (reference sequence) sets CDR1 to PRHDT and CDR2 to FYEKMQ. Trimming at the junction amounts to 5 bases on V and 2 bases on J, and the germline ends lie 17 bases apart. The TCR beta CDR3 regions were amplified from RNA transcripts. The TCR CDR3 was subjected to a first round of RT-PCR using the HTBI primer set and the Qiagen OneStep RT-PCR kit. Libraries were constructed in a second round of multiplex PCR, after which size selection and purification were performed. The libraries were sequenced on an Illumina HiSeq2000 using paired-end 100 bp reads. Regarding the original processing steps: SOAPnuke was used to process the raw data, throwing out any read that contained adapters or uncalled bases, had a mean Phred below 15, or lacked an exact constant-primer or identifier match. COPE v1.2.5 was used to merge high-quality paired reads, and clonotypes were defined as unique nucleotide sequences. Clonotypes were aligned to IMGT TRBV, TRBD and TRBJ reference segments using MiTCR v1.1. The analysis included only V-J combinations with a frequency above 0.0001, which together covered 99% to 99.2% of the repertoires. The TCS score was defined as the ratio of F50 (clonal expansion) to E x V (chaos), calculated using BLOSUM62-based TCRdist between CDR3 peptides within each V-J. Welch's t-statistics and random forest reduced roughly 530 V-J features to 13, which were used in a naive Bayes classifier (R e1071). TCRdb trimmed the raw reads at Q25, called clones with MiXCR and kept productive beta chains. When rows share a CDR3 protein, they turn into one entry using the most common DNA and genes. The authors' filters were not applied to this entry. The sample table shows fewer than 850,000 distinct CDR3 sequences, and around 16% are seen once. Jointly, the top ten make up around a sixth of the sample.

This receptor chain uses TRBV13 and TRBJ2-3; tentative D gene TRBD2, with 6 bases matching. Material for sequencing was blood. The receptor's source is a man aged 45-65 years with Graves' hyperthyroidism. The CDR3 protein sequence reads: CASSPRRELNTDTQYF. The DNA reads TGTGCCAGCAGCCCACGGAGGGAGCTAAACACAGATACGCAGTATTTT.